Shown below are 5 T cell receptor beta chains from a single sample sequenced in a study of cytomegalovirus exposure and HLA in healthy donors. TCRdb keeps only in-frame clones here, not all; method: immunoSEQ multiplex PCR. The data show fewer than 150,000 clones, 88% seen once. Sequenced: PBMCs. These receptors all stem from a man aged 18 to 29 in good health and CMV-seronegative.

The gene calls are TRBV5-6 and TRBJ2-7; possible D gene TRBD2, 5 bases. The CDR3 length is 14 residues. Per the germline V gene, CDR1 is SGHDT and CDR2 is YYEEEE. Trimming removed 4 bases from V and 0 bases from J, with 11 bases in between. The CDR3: CASSRIGSSYEQYF. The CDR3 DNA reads TGTGCCAGCAGCAGAATAGGGAGCTCCTACGAGCAGTACTTC.

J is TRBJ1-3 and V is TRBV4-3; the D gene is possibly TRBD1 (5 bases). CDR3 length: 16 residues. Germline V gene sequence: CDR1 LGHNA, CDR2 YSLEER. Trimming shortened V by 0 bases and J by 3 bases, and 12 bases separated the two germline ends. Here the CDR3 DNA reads TGCGCCAGCAGCCAAGATTTTAGGACAAGTGGAAACACCATATATTTT. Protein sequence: CASSQDFRTSGNTIYF.

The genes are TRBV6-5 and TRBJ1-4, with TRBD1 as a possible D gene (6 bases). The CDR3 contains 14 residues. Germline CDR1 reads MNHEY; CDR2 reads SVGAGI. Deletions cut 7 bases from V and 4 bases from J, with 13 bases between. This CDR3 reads CASTIDRRNEKLFF. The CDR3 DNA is TGTGCCAGCACTATAGACAGGCGTAATGAAAAACTGTTTTTT.

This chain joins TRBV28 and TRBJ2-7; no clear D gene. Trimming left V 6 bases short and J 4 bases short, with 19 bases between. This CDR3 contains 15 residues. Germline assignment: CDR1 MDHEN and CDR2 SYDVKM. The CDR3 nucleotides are TGTGCCAGCAGGCGCTACTTGTCTTATCGGTACGAGCAGTACTTC. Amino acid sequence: CASRRYLSYRYEQYF.

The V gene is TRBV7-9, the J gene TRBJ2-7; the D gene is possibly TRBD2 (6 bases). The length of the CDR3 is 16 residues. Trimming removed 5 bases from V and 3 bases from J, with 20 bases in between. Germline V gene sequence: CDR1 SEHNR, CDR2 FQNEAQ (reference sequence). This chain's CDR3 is CASSPAWGENYYEQYF. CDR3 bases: TGTGCCAGCAGCCCTGCTTGGGGGGAAAACTACTACGAGCAGTACTTC.